The 27 T cell receptor beta chains below all came from one sample that was sequenced in a study of OX40 agonist ivuxolimab in advanced cancers. Some clones are missing from TCRdb's copy, which holds only in-frame ones; the method was immunoSEQ multiplex PCR. The sample records roughly 80,000 clones, 75% to 90% being singletons. Sequenced material: CD4+ or CD8+ T cells sorted from blood, taken in a trial of the OX40 agonist ivuxolimab. The receptors were gathered from an adult with an advanced solid tumor such as melanoma, head and neck, liver or kidney cancer.

The chain employs TRBV9 and TRBJ2-1, with D tentatively TRBD2 (5 bases). Trimming stripped 3 bases from V and 6 bases from J, with 13 bases between. CDR3 length equals 14 residues. From germline, CDR1 is SGDLS and CDR2 YYNGEE. The CDR3, as DNA: TGTGCCAGCAGCGGGCCGGGGTCCGGCAATGAGCAGTTCTTC. It yields the protein CASSGPGSGNEQFF. Full variable domain (rest looked up from reference TRBV9 and TRBJ2-1): DSGVTQTPKHLITATGQRVTLRCSPRSGDLSVYWYQQSLDQGLQFLIQYYNGEERAKGNILERFSAQQFPDLHSELNLSSLELGDSALYFCASSGPGSGNEQFFGPGTRLTVL.

The V gene is TRBV7-9, the J gene TRBJ1-5, with unresolved D. The CDR3 covers 13 residues. V was pared by 5 bases and J by 1 base, with 6 bases between. In germline, CDR1 is SEHNR, CDR2 FQNEAQ (reference sequence). The CDR3 DNA reads as TGTGCCAGCAGCCCGATAAGCAATCAGCCCCAGCATTTT. It codes for CASSPISNQPQHF.

The rearrangement uses TRBV28 and TRBJ1-4, with D possibly matching TRBD1 (5 bases). V shed 2 bases and J shed 12 bases, with 10 bases lying between them. Germline V lookup: CDR1 MDHEN, CDR2 SYDVKM. The CDR3 contains 12 residues. In DNA, the CDR3 is TGTGCCAGCAGTTTACAGGGATATGAACTGTTTTTT. Amino acids: CASSLQGYELFF.

This clone was counted a single time. V gene TRBV7-2 combines with J gene TRBJ2-2; 11 nucleotides agree with TRBD2. Germline CDR1 reads SGHTA; CDR2 reads FQGNSA. V lost 2 bases, J lost 9 bases, and 5 bases stayed unmatched. The CDR3 spans 15 residues. The CDR3 nucleotides are TGTGCCAGCAGCTTACATAGCGGGGGGGCCCGGGAGCTGTTTTTT. It encodes CASSLHSGGARELFF.

The table lists this clone with a count of one. V gene TRBV7-2 combines with J gene TRBJ1-4, with D tentatively TRBD1 (5 bases). Germline-derived CDR1 and CDR2 are SGHTA and FQGNSA. The CDR3 runs 13 residues. Trimming took 6 bases from V and 4 from J, leaving 9 bases between them. Written as DNA, the CDR3 is TGTGCCAGCAGAAGGGGCAGTAATGAAAAACTGTTTTTT. Protein product: CASRRGSNEKLFF.

The rearrangement links TRBV18 to TRBJ2-3; 10 bases agree with TRBD2. This CDR3 spans 19 amino acids. V shed 3 bases, J shed 1 base, and the junction held 13 bases outside the gene matches. Germline lookup yields CDR1 KGHSH and CDR2 LQKENI. CDR3 sequence (DNA): TGTGCCAGCTCACCCCTAGCGGGGGTGTTTCTTTCTGGCACAGATACGCAGTATTTT. Residues: CASSPLAGVFLSGTDTQYF.

The chain couples TRBV5-1 to TRBJ1-1; TRBD1 aligns across 7 bases. CDR3 length equals 13 residues. In germline, CDR1 is SGHRS, CDR2 YFSETQ. Trimming cost V 5 bases and J 4 bases; bases outside gene matches: 5. In nucleotides, the CDR3 is TGCGCCAGCAGTCCCGACAGGGTCACTGAAGCTTTCTTT. Amino acid sequence: CASSPDRVTEAFF. Full variable domain (rest looked up from reference TRBV5-1 and TRBJ1-1): KAGVTQTPRYLIKTRGQQVTLSCSPISGHRSVSWYQQTPGQGLQFLFEYFSETQRNKGNFPGRFSGRQFSNSRSEMNVSTLELGDSALYLCASSPDRVTEAFFGQGTRLTVV.

The chain joins TRBV19 to TRBJ1-2; no definite D call. V gave up 7 bases and J gave up 6 bases, with 18 bases separating them. Germline V gene lookup returns CDR1 LNHDA and CDR2 SQIVND (reference sequence). The CDR3 is made up of 14 amino acids. In DNA form, the CDR3 reads TGTGCCAGTACCAGAACTGGCCAGAGCGATGGCTACACCTTC. Translation gives CASTRTGQSDGYTF.

The gene calls are TRBV7-2 and TRBJ1-1, with a weak D call TRBD1 (5 bases). Germline CDR1 is SGHTA and CDR2 is FQGNSA. The V and J ends lost 5 bases and 0 bases respectively, with 7 bases between them. This CDR3 is built from 13 residues. In DNA, the CDR3 is TGTGCCAGCAGCCAGACAGTGAACACTGAAGCTTTCTTT. This translates into CASSQTVNTEAFF.

The chain's CDR3 is CASSLNQRNIQYF. In nucleotides, the CDR3 is TGTGCCAGCAGCTTAAACCAGCGAAACATTCAGTACTTC. The chain recombines TRBV7-3 with TRBJ2-4; D unclear. The V end was cut by 1 base, the J end by 6 bases, with 7 bases between. Germline loops: CDR1 SGHTA, CDR2 FQGTGA. The CDR3 is made up of 13 amino acids.

The V call is TRBV11-2, the J call TRBJ2-1, with D hard to call. V was cut by 0 bases and J by 5 bases, with 11 bases left in between. CDR1 and CDR2 from the germline V gene are SGHAT and FQNNGV. The length of the CDR3 is 15 residues. The CDR3 DNA follows: TGTGCCAGCAGCTTAGATCTTGAAGCCCACAATGAGCAGTTCTTC. Translating it yields CASSLDLEAHNEQFF.

J is TRBJ1-1 and V is TRBV10-1; D is possibly TRBD1 (5 bases). Germline CDR1 reads WNHNN; CDR2 reads SYGVQD (reference sequence). V dropped 5 bases and J dropped 4 bases, with 5 bases sitting between them. This CDR3 is built from 11 residues. The CDR3 is CASSRGTEAFF. CDR3 nucleotides: TGCGCCAGCAGTAGGGGCACTGAAGCTTTCTTT.

This rearrangement joins TRBV10-3 to TRBJ2-1; no definite D call. V lost 0 bases to trimming and J lost 9 bases, with 12 bases between them. Germline CDR1 reads ENHRY; CDR2 reads SYGVKD. This CDR3 is built from 14 residues. CDR3 in amino acids: CAISESQAAGEQFF. In DNA form, the CDR3 reads TGTGCCATCAGTGAGTCGCAGGCAGCTGGTGAGCAGTTCTTC.

This rearrangement joins TRBV19 to TRBJ1-1; 9 nucleotides match TRBD1. CDR1 and CDR2 from the germline V gene are LNHDA and SQIVND (reference sequence). Trimming cost V 8 bases and J 10 bases; bases outside gene matches: 8. This CDR3 comprises 12 residues. The CDR3 sequence is CASGAGTGLAFF. CDR3 DNA sequence: TGTGCCAGTGGGGCCGGGACAGGGCTAGCTTTCTTT.

This chain uses TRBV5-1 with TRBJ1-1; 11 nucleotides align to TRBD1. The CDR3 is 15 amino acids. Germline CDR1 SGHRS, CDR2 YFSETQ. The junction had 8 bases not matched to a gene; V was cut back by 5 bases and J by 5 bases. This CDR3 is CASRTGTGGLTEAFF. The CDR3 DNA follows: TGCGCCAGCAGAACCGGGACAGGGGGATTGACTGAAGCTTTCTTT.

This chain connects TRBV9 to TRBJ1-6, with no clear D. Germline values: CDR1 SGDLS, CDR2 YYNGEE. V gave up 0 bases and J gave up 10 bases, with 14 bases separating them. This CDR3 is 15 amino acids long. For the CDR3, the DNA is TGTGCCAGCAGCGTAGTCGTACAGAGAGGCTCACCCCTCCACTTT. This gives the protein CASSVVVQRGSPLHF.

CDR3 DNA sequence: TGTGCCAGCAGTCCGGGACAGGGAACTGACGGCTACACCTTC. It codes for CASSPGQGTDGYTF. The J gene is TRBJ1-2, the V gene TRBV7-2; 9 nucleotides align to TRBD1. Losses at the gene ends were 6 bases for V and 8 bases for J; bases not matched to a gene: 10. The CDR3 covers 14 residues. From germline, CDR1 is SGHTA and CDR2 FQGNSA.

V and J are TRBV5-1 and TRBJ2-3; no definite D call. The CDR3 covers 15 residues. Germline V gene sequence: CDR1 SGHRS, CDR2 YFSETQ. Trimming shortened V by 0 bases and J by 2 bases, and 10 bases separated the two germline ends. The CDR3 DNA reads as TGCGCCAGCAGCTTGGGCGGTACCATCACAGATACGCAGTATTTT. Protein: CASSLGGTITDTQYF.

The chain is built from TRBV28 and TRBJ2-2; TRBD2 matches at 7 bases. This CDR3 comprises 17 residues. With 5 bases clipped from V and 3 bases from J, the junction kept 12 bases outside the gene matches. CDR1 is MDHEN and CDR2 is SYDVKM in the germline V gene. CDR3 region: CASSPPLAAGDTGELFF. DNA for the CDR3: TGTGCCAGCAGTCCCCCCTTAGCGGCGGGAGACACCGGGGAGCTGTTTTTT.

In this sample, this clone turned up a few times. J is TRBJ2-1 and V is TRBV7-2; a possible D gene is TRBD1 (5 bases). Germline CDR1 SGHTA, CDR2 FQGNSA. This CDR3 contains 14 residues. V was pared by 2 bases and J by 5 bases, with 10 bases between. CDR3 coding DNA: TGTGCCAGCAGCTTAATCCCCAGGGACAATGAGCAGTTCTTC. Amino acid sequence: CASSLIPRDNEQFF.

Only one count was recorded for this clone. V is TRBV19 and J is TRBJ2-5; either TRBD1 or TRBD2 may fit D (5 bases each). CDR3 size: 14 residues. Germline V gene data show CDR1 as LNHDA and CDR2 as SQIVND (reference sequence). V was clipped by 4 bases and J by 6 bases, with 15 bases between them. The CDR3 DNA sequence: TGTGCCAGTAGTAGGGACCTGCTCGAGAAGACCCAGTACTTC. Its translation is CASSRDLLEKTQYF. Full variable domain (rest looked up from reference TRBV19 and TRBJ2-5): DGGITQSPKYLFRKEGQNVTLSCEQNLNHDAMYWYRQDPGQGLRLIYYSQIVNDFQKGDIAEGYSVSREKKESFPLTVTSAQKNPTAFYLCASSRDLLEKTQYFGPGTRLLVL.

The chain employs TRBV7-9 and TRBJ2-7; 13 nucleotides align to TRBD2. V lost 7 bases and J lost 7; bases outside the gene matches: 7. Germline CDR1 SEHNR, CDR2 FQNEAQ (reference sequence). The CDR3 spans 14 residues. CDR3 DNA sequence: TGTGCCAGCACTCGTGGGGGACTAGCGGGAGAGCAGTACTTC. This translates into CASTRGGLAGEQYF.

The chain joins TRBV19 to TRBJ2-6, with D unresolved. This CDR3 is built from 16 residues. From germline, CDR1 is LNHDA and CDR2 SQIVND (reference sequence). Trimming cost V 6 bases and J 3 bases, with 15 bases left between them. The CDR3 sequence: CASSVDGPGGANVLTF. CDR3 bases: TGTGCCAGTAGCGTGGACGGTCCGGGTGGGGCCAACGTCCTGACTTTC.

V is TRBV7-9 and J is TRBJ1-2, with TRBD1 matching 7 bases. CDR1 and CDR2 from the germline V gene are SEHNR and FQNEAQ (reference sequence). Trimming cost V 5 bases and J 8 bases; bases outside gene matches: 20. CDR3 size: 17 residues. CDR3 in amino acids: CASSRTALQQGDEGYTF. CDR3 sequence (DNA): TGTGCCAGCAGCCGCACGGCGCTCCAGCAGGGGGATGAGGGCTACACCTTC.

This sequence joins TRBV5-6 and TRBJ2-1; D uncertain. V lost 1 base and J 3 bases, leaving 8 bases between the germline ends. This CDR3 has 14 residues. Germline values: CDR1 SGHDT, CDR2 YYEEEE. CDR3 bases: TGTGCCAGCAGCTTGAAGCACCTCTACAATGAGCAGTTCTTC. Its translation: CASSLKHLYNEQFF.

J is TRBJ2-7 and V is TRBV19; 10 positions agree with TRBD1. CDR1 is LNHDA and CDR2 is SQIVND in the germline V gene (reference sequence). V was clipped by 5 bases and J by 4 bases; unmatched bases: 11. The CDR3 is 16 residues long. The CDR3 sequence is CASSYAPGQGKYEQYF. In DNA form, the CDR3 reads TGTGCCAGTAGTTACGCTCCGGGACAGGGGAAGTACGAGCAGTACTTC.

This sequence joins TRBV6-5 and TRBJ1-1; TRBD1 might be the D (6 bases). Trimming cost V 5 bases and J 4 bases, with 11 bases left between them. The CDR3 sequence is 13 residues long. From germline, CDR1 is MNHEY and CDR2 SVGAGI. In DNA form, the CDR3 reads TGTGCCAGCAGTCAACAGGGATCCACTGAAGCTTTCTTT. The encoded protein is CASSQQGSTEAFF.